The source of this TCR beta chain is a study of response to subunit inactivated influenza vaccine. TCRdb passed the RT-PCR reads through MiXCR, listing each CDR3 protein once. The sample has hundreds of thousands of distinct CDR3 sequences; approximately 15% are singletons. This CDR3 is 18 amino acids long. Here the sequenced sample was PBMCs from blood, taken 14 days before vaccination. This chain uses TRBV21-1 with TRBJ2-1; TRBD1 is the table's D call and was not checked against the DNA. TRBV21-1 is a pseudogene segment. The source is a man aged 50-59 years who received an inactivated influenza vaccine. The CDR3: CASSRPQGGYRYYNEQFF. CDR3 DNA: TGTGCCAGCAGCAGACCCCAAGGGGGATATAGATACTACAATGAGCAGTTCTTC.